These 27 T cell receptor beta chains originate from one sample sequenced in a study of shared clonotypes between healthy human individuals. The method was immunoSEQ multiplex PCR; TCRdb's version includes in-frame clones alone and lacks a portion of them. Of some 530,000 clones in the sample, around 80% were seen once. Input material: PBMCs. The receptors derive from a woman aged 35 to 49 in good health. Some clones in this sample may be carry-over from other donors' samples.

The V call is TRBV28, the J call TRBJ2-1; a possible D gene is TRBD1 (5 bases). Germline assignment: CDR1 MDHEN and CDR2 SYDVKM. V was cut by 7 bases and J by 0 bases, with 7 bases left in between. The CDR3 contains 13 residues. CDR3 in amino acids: CASMGRSYNEQFF. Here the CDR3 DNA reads TGTGCCAGCATGGGGCGCTCCTACAATGAGCAGTTCTTC.

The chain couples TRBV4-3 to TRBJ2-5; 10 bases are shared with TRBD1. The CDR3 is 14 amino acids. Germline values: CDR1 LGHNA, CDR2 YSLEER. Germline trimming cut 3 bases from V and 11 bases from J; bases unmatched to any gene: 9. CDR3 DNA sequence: TGCGCCAGCAGCCAGGGGACAGGGGCAAGGGAGCAGTACTTC. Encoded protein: CASSQGTGAREQYF.

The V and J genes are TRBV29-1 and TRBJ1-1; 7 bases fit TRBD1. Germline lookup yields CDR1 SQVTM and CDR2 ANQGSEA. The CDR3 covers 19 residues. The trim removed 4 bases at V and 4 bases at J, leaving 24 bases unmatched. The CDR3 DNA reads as TGCAGCGTTGCAGGGGGGAAGGACGGCCTTGGTGCGAAATTCACTGAAGCTTTCTTT. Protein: CSVAGGKDGLGAKFTEAFF.

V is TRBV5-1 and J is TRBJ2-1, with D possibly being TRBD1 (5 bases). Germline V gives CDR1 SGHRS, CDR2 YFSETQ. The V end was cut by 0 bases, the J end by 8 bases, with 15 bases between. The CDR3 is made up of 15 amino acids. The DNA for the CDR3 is TGCGCCAGCAGCTTGGGGCAGGGTGACTTCGATGAGCAGTTCTTC. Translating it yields CASSLGQGDFDEQFF.

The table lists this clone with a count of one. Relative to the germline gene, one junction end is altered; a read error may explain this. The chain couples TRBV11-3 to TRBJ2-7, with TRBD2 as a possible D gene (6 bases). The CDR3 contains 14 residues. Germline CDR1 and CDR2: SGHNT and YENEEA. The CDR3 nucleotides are TGCGCCAGCAGCCAATTTGCGGGGCCCTACGAGCAGTACTTC. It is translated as CASSQFAGPYEQYF.

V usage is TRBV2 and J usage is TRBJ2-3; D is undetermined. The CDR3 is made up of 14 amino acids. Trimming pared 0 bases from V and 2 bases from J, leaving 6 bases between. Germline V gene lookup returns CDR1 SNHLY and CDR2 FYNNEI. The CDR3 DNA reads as TGTGCCAGCAGTGAAGCAGATTACACAGATACGCAGTATTTT. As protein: CASSEADYTDTQYF.

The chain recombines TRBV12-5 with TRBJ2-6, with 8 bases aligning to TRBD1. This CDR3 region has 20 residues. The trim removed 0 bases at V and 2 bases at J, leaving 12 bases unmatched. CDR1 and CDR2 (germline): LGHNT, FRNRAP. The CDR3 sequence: CASGLVGRGLLFAGANVLTF. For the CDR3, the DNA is TGTGCTAGTGGTTTGGTGGGCAGGGGGCTTCTTTTTGCTGGGGCCAACGTCCTGACTTTC.

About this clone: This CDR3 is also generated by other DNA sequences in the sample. The DNA for the CDR3 is TGCGCCAGCAGCTCTGGACAAGAGAACACTGAAGCTTTCTTT. This codes for CASSSGQENTEAFF. The V and J genes are TRBV5-1 and TRBJ1-1, with D perhaps TRBD1 (5 bases). The germline V gene has CDR1 SGHRS and CDR2 YFSETQ. Trimming cost V 3 bases and J 1 base, with 10 bases left between them. The CDR3 has 14 amino acids.

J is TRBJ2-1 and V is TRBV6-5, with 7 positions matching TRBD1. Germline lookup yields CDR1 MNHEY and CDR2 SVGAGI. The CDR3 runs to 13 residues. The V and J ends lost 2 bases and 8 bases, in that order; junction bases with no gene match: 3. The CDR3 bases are TGTGCCAGCAGTTACCGGACAGGCGATGAGCAGTTCTTC. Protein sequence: CASSYRTGDEQFF.

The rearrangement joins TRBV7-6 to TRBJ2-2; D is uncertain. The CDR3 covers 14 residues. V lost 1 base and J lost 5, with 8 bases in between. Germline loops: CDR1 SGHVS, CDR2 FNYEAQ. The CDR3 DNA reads TGTGCCAGCAGCTTAGAGGGTGTGACCGGGGAGCTGTTTTTT. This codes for CASSLEGVTGELFF.

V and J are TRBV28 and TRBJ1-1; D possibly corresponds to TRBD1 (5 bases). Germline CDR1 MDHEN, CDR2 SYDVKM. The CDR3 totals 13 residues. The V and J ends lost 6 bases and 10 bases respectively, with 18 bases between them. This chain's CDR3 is CASSSSGTRRAFF. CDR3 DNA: TGTGCCAGCAGCTCCTCCGGGACTAGGAGAGCTTTCTTT.

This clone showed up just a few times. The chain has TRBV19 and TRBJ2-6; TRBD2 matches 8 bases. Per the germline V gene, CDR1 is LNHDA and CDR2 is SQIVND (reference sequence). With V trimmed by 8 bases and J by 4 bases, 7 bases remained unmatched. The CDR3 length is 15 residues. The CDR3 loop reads CASQGGGSGANVLTF. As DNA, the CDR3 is TGTGCCAGTCAGGGCGGGGGGAGCGGGGCCAACGTCCTGACTTTC.

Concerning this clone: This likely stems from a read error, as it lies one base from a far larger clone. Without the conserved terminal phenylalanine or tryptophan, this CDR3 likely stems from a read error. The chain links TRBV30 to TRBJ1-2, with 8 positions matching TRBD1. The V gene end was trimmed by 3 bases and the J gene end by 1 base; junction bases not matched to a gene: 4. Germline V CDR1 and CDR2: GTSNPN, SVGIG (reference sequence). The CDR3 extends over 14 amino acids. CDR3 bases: TGTGCCTGGAGACGGGACAGGAGTAACTATGGCTACACCTCC. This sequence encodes CAWRRDRSNYGYTS.

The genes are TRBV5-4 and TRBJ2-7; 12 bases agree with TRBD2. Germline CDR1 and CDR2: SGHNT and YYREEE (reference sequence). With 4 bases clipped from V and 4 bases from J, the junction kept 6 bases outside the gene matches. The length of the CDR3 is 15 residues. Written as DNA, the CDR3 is TGTGCCAGCAGCCAGGGGACTAGCGGGTCTTACGAGCAGTACTTC. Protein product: CASSQGTSGSYEQYF. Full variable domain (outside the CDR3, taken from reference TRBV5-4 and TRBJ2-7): ETGVTQSPTHLIKTRGQQVTLRCSSQSGHNTVSWYQQALGQGPQFIFQYYREEENGRGNFPPRFSGLQFPNYSSELNVNALELDDSALYLCASSQGTSGSYEQYFGPGTRLTVT.

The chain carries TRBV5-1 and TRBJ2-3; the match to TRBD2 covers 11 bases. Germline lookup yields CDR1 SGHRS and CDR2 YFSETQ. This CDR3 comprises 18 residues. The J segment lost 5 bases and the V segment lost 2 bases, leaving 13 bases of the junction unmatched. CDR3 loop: CASSFGPRLAGPEDTQYF. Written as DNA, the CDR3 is TGCGCCAGCAGCTTTGGGCCCCGACTAGCGGGACCGGAAGATACGCAGTATTTT.

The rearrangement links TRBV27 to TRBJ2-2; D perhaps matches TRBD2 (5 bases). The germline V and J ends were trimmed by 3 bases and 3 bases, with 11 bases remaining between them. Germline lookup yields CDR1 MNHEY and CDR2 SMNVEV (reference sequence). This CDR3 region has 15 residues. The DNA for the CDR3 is TGTGCCAGCAGTTTGGTTGTGGGAGACACCGGGGAGCTGTTTTTT. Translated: CASSLVVGDTGELFF.

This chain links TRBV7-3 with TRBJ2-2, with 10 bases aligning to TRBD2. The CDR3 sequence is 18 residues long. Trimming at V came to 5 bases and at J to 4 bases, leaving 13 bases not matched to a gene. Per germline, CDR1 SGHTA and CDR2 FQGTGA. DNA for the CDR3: TGTGCCAGCAGCCTTAGGGGAGGACTAGCGGAGTTCACCGGGGAGCTGTTTTTT. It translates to CASSLRGGLAEFTGELFF.

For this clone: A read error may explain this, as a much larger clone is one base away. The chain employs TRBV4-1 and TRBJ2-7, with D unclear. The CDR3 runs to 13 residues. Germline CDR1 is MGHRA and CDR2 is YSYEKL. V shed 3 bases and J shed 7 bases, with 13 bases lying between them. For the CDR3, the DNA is TGCGCCAGCAGCCAGCTAGACCCAACAGAGCAGTACTTC. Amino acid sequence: CASSQLDPTEQYF.

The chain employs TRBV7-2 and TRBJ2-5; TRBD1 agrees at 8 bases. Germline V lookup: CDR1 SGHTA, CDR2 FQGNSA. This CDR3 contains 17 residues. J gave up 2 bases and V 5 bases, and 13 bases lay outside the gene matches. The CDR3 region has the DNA TGTGCCAGCAGCCACCGGACAGGGCGAAAGGAACAAGAGACCCAGTACTTC. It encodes CASSHRTGRKEQETQYF.

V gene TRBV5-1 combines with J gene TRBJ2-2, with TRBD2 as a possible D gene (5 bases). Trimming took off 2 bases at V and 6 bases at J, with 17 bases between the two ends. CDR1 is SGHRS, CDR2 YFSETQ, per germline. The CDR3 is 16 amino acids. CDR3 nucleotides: TGCGCCAGCAGCTTAAGCCGAGCCGCCGGGGCCGGGGAGCTGTTTTTT. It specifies CASSLSRAAGAGELFF. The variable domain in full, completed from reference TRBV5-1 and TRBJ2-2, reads KAGVTQTPRYLIKTRGQQVTLSCSPISGHRSVSWYQQTPGQGLQFLFEYFSETQRNKGNFPGRFSGRQFSNSRSEMNVSTLELGDSALYLCASSLSRAAGAGELFFGEGSRLTVL.

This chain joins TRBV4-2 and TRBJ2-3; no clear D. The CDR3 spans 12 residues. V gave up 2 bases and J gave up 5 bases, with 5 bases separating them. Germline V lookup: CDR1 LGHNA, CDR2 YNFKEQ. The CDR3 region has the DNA TGTGCCAGCAGCCAAAGTGGAGATACGCAGTATTTT. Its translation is CASSQSGDTQYF.

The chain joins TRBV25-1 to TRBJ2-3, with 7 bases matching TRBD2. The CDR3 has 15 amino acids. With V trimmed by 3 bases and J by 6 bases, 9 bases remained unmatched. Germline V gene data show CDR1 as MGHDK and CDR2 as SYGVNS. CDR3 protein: CASSDRLARMDTQYF. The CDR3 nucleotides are TGTGCCAGCAGTGACCGACTAGCCCGTATGGATACGCAGTATTTT.

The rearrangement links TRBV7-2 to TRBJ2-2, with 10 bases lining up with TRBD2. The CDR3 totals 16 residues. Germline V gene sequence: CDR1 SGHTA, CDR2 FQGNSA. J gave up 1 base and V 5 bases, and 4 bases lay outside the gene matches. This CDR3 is CASSITSGVNTGELFF. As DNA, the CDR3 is TGTGCCAGCAGCATCACTAGCGGGGTGAACACCGGGGAGCTGTTTTTT.

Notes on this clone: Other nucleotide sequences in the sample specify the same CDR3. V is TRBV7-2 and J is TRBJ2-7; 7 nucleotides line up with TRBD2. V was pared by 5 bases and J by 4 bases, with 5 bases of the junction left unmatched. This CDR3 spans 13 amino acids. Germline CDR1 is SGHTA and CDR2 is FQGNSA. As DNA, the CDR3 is TGTGCCAGCAGCCCTGCCGGGGGGTACGAGCAGTACTTC. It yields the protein CASSPAGGYEQYF.

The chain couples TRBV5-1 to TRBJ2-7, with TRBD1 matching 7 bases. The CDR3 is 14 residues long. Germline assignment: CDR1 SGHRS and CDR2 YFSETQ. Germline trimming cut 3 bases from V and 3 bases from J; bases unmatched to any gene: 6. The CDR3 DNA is TGCGCCAGCAGCTCCCTGACAGGGAACTACGAGCAGTACTTC. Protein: CASSSLTGNYEQYF. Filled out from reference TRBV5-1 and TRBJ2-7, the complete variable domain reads KAGVTQTPRYLIKTRGQQVTLSCSPISGHRSVSWYQQTPGQGLQFLFEYFSETQRNKGNFPGRFSGRQFSNSRSEMNVSTLELGDSALYLCASSSLTGNYEQYFGPGTRLTVT.

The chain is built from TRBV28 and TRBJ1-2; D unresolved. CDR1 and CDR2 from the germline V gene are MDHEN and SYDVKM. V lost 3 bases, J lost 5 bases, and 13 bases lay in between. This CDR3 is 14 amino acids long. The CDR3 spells CASSLVRDGYGYTF. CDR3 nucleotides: TGTGCCAGCAGTTTGGTTAGAGACGGATATGGCTACACCTTC.

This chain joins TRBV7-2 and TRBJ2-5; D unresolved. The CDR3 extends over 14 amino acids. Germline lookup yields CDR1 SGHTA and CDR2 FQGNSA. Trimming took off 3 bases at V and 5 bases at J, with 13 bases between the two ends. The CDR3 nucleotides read TGTGCCAGCAGCTTCAATGGTTACACGGAGACCCAGTACTTC. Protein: CASSFNGYTETQYF. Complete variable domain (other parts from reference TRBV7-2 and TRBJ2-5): GAGVSQSPSNKVTEKGKDVELRCDPISGHTALYWYRQSLGQGLEFLIYFQGNSAPDKSGLPSDRFSAERTGGSVSTLTIQRTQQEDSAVYLCASSFNGYTETQYFGPGTRLLVL.